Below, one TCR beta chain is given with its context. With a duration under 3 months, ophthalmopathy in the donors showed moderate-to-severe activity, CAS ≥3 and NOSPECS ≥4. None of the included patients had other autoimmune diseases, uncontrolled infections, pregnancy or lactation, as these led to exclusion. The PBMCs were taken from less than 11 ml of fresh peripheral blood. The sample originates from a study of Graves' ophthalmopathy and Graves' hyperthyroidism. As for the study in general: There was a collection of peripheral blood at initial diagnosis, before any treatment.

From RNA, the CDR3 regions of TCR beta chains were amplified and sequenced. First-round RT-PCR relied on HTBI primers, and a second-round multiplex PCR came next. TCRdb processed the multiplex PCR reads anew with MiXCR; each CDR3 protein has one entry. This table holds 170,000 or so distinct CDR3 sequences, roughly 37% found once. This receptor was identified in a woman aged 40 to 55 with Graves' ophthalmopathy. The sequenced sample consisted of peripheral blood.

CDR3 DNA: TGTGCCAGCAGACTGGAACAGTTGGAGACCCAGTACTTC. It specifies CASRLEQLETQYF. The chain carries TRBV7-2 and TRBJ2-5, with D unclear. The CDR3 contains 13 residues. Trimming cost V 6 bases and J 5 bases, with 13 bases left between them. The germline V gene has CDR1 SGHTA and CDR2 FQGNSA.